The T cell receptor beta chain under discussion was sequenced for a study of early T cells in non-severe SARS-CoV-2 infection. This clonotype was detected many times. The V and J ends lost 3 bases and 3 bases, in that order; junction bases with no gene match: 1. CDR1 and CDR2 (germline): SGHRS, YFSETQ. The CDR3 is 14 amino acids. Via MiXCR, TCRdb re-called the 5' RACE reads, giving one row per CDR3 protein. The sample yields approximately 58,000 distinct CDR3 sequences, roughly 6.5% seen once. Sequenced: whole blood. The chain links TRBV5-1 to TRBJ2-7; 12 nucleotides match TRBD2. This TCR was sampled from an adult who was a healthcare worker with PCR-confirmed SARS-CoV-2 infection or an uninfected control (not recorded which). The CDR3 DNA follows: TGCGCCAGCAGCTCGACTAGCGGGGGCTACGAGCAGTACTTC. This encodes CASSSTSGGYEQYF. The whole variable domain, remainder taken from reference TRBV5-1 and TRBJ2-7, is KAGVTQTPRYLIKTRGQQVTLSCSPISGHRSVSWYQQTPGQGLQFLFEYFSETQRNKGNFPGRFSGRQFSNSRSEMNVSTLELGDSALYLCASSSTSGGYEQYFGPGTRLTVT.